The 5 T cell receptor beta chains listed next were all sequenced from one sample in a study of shared clonotypes between healthy human individuals. Profiling relied on immunoSEQ multiplex PCR, and the TCRdb table lists in-frame clones only, not all of them. The sample has 2,500,000 or so clones, around 93% seen once; the top ten hold approximately 0.4%. Sequenced material: naive CD4+ T cells from PBMCs. The subset is: CD45RA+ positively selected. The receptors derive from a man between 18 and 35 years old in good health. Some clones in this sample may be carry-over from other donors' samples.

The genes are TRBV5-1 and TRBJ1-2; D is ambiguous. Germline V gene sequence: CDR1 SGHRS, CDR2 YFSETQ. V lost 2 bases, J lost 0 bases, and 11 bases lay in between. This CDR3 spans 15 amino acids. The chain's CDR3 is CASSFGPSTNYGYTF. The CDR3 DNA reads TGCGCCAGCAGCTTCGGGCCCTCAACTAACTATGGCTACACCTTC.

The rearrangement links TRBV29-1 to TRBJ2-7; 8 bases align to TRBD2. The ends lost 4 bases at V and 4 bases at J; junction bases unmatched: 9. The CDR3 sequence is 14 residues long. CDR1 and CDR2 from the germline V gene are SQVTM and ANQGSEA. This chain's CDR3 is CSVGPYGGAYEQYF. The CDR3 region has the DNA TGCAGCGTTGGTCCTTACGGGGGGGCATACGAGCAGTACTTC.

The V gene is TRBV10-3, the J gene TRBJ1-5; no clear D. V was pared by 3 bases and J by 2 bases, with 8 bases between. Germline assignment: CDR1 ENHRY and CDR2 SYGVKD. The CDR3 is 14 residues long. CDR3: CAISDPSRNQPQHF. CDR3 DNA: TGTGCCATCAGTGATCCCTCCCGCAATCAGCCCCAGCATTTT.

This clone was counted a single time. V and J are TRBV27 and TRBJ2-6, with 10 bases matching TRBD1. V lost 6 bases and J lost 2; bases outside the gene matches: 13. This CDR3 is built from 19 residues. From germline, CDR1 is MNHEY and CDR2 SMNVEV (reference sequence). CDR3 region: CASRSETGGSLTGANVLTF. CDR3 DNA sequence: TGTGCCAGCAGATCTGAGACAGGGGGCTCTCTAACTGGGGCCAACGTCCTGACTTTC.

V usage is TRBV4-1 and J usage is TRBJ2-1; 7 bases line up with TRBD2. CDR1 is MGHRA, CDR2 YSYEKL, per germline. The CDR3 sequence is 15 residues long. Unmatched junction bases numbered 7, after V lost 6 bases and J lost 2 bases. CDR3 in amino acids: CASRPSGNTYNEQFF. CDR3 sequence (DNA): TGCGCCAGCAGACCGAGCGGGAACACCTACAATGAGCAGTTCTTC.